A single sample is the source of the 28 T cell receptor beta chains below, sequenced in a study of post-analysis software for immune sequencing data. Broader study findings: Controls showed lower frequencies than patients for five TRBV segments, and TRBV5-6, TRBV5-1 and TRBV20-1 were among these.

Their cognate antigens are unknown. Each TCR beta cDNA library carried unique molecular identifiers. TCRdb ran MiXCR on the PCR reads and lists one entry per CDR3 protein. This sample has about 760,000 distinct CDR3 sequences; 25% to 30% occur once, and the top ten carry more than 0.45%. The sample consisted of blood. These receptors originate from a girl aged 10-17 years with multiple sclerosis.

V gene TRBV27 combines with J gene TRBJ2-1; unclear D gene. CDR3 size: 14 residues. V was shortened by 5 bases and J by 10 bases, with 18 bases between the two germline ends. Germline CDR1 MNHEY, CDR2 SMNVEV (reference sequence). The CDR3 here is CASSLPGPGREQFF. CDR3 DNA sequence: TGTGCCAGCAGTCTGCCGGGTCCTGGTCGAGAGCAGTTCTTC.

The chain is built from TRBV20-1 and TRBJ2-7, with D possibly TRBD1 on 6 matching bases. The CDR3 has 14 amino acids. V was trimmed by 6 bases and J by 0 bases, leaving 15 bases between them. Germline CDR1 reads DFQATT; CDR2 reads SNEGSKA (reference sequence). The CDR3 protein is CSARGRDNSYEQYF. DNA of the CDR3: TGCAGTGCCCGGGGCCGGGACAACTCCTACGAGCAGTACTTC.

This chain links TRBV7-2 with TRBJ2-7, with 7 bases that match TRBD2. CDR1 and CDR2 from the germline V gene are SGHTA and FQGNSA. J lost 1 base, V lost 2 bases, and 5 bases had no gene match. There are 15 residues in the CDR3. The CDR3 loop is CASSLIGGGSYEQYF. CDR3 bases: TGTGCCAGCAGCTTAATTGGGGGAGGGTCCTACGAGCAGTACTTC. Using reference TRBV7-2 and TRBJ2-7 for the parts outside the CDR3, the full variable domain is GAGVSQSPSNKVTEKGKDVELRCDPISGHTALYWYRQSLGQGLEFLIYFQGNSAPDKSGLPSDRFSAERTGGSVSTLTIQRTQQEDSAVYLCASSLIGGGSYEQYFGPGTRLTVT.

Of note for this clonotype: This may stem from a read error, because a much larger clone lies one nucleotide away. The chain links TRBV6-5 to TRBJ2-1; the D is unclear. V was cut by 5 bases and J by 13 bases, with 18 bases left in between. The CDR3 extends over 13 amino acids. Germline V gene sequence: CDR1 MNHEY, CDR2 SVGAGI. CDR3 amino acids: CASSQTRGETQFF. CDR3 DNA: TGTGCCAGCAGTCAAACCCGAGGAGAGACCCAGTTCTTC.

The chain has TRBV6-2 or TRBV6-3 and TRBJ2-7; D is possibly TRBD2 (6 bases). The CDR3 runs to 13 residues. Between the trimmed V and J ends, which lost 8 bases and 2 bases, there was a span of 13 bases. In germline, CDR1 is MNHEY, CDR2 SVGEGT. CDR3 coding DNA: TGTGCCAGCGGAGGGACGCCAGCCTACGAGCAGTACTTC. Its protein product is CASGGTPAYEQYF.

This chain connects TRBV6-5 to TRBJ2-7, with 9 nucleotides matching TRBD2. In germline, CDR1 is MNHEY, CDR2 SVGAGI. The CDR3 sequence is 18 residues long. Unmatched junction bases numbered 9, after V lost 0 bases and J lost 0 bases. CDR3 loop: CASSYSLPSGASSYEQYF. CDR3 nucleotide sequence: TGTGCCAGCAGTTACTCGCTTCCTAGCGGGGCATCCTCCTACGAGCAGTACTTC.

The genes are TRBV24-1 and TRBJ2-1, with D perhaps TRBD1 (6 bases). This CDR3 spans 19 amino acids. The V end lost 1 base, the J end lost 4 bases, and 22 bases lay between the germline ends. Germline V gene sequence: CDR1 KGHDR, CDR2 SFDVKD. CDR3 DNA sequence: TGTGCCACCAGTGATTTACGGCCCTCCGGGACAACGAGTTACAATGAGCAGTTCTTC. Translating it yields CATSDLRPSGTTSYNEQFF.

This chain joins TRBV15 and TRBJ1-1; the D gene is possibly TRBD1 (5 bases). From germline, CDR1 is LNHNV and CDR2 YYDKDF (reference sequence). The CDR3 covers 16 residues. V was shortened by 5 bases and J by 2 bases, with 18 bases between the two germline ends. The CDR3 is CATSQRPGEENTEAFF. CDR3 DNA sequence: TGTGCCACCAGCCAAAGGCCGGGGGAGGAAAACACTGAAGCTTTCTTT. Looking up the rest from reference TRBV15 and TRBJ1-1 gives the full variable domain: DAMVIQNPRYQVTQFGKPVTLSCSQTLNHNVMYWYQQKSSQAPKLLFHYYDKDFNNEADTPDNFQSRRPNTSFCFLDIRSPGLGDTAMYLCATSQRPGEENTEAFFGQGTRLTVV.

The rearrangement joins TRBV14 to TRBJ2-5; unclear D gene. CDR1 SGHDN and CDR2 FVKESK come from the germline V gene. The CDR3 spans 14 residues. The V end was cut by 4 bases, the J end by 0 bases, with 9 bases between. For the CDR3, the DNA is TGTGCCAGCAGCCCCCTGAGAGACCAAGAGACCCAGTACTTC. Encoded protein: CASSPLRDQETQYF.

This chain uses TRBV7-8 with TRBJ2-1; TRBD2 aligns across 12 bases. From germline, CDR1 is SGHVS and CDR2 FQNEAQ. The CDR3 is made up of 21 amino acids. Trimming took 1 base from V and 1 from J; bases not matched to a gene: 14. CDR3 DNA sequence: TGTGCCAGCAGCTTAGTAAGGCTAGCGGGAGGGAGGAGGGGGTCCTACAATGAGCAGTTCTTC. This gives the protein CASSLVRLAGGRRGSYNEQFF.

The sample holds a few counts of this clonotype. This chain uses TRBV4-2 with TRBJ2-2, with 7 positions matching TRBD2. After removal of 1 base from V and 0 bases from J, the junction contained 5 bases not matched to a gene. The germline V gene encodes CDR1 LGHNA and CDR2 YNFKEQ. The length of the CDR3 is 17 residues. This CDR3 is CASSQVQRGSNTGELFF. CDR3 DNA: TGTGCCAGCAGCCAAGTCCAGCGGGGCTCGAACACCGGGGAGCTGTTTTTT.

This sequence joins TRBV4-3 and TRBJ1-2; TRBD1 aligns across 7 bases. With V trimmed by 6 bases and J by 4 bases, 8 bases remained unmatched. From germline, CDR1 is LGHNA and CDR2 YSLEER. The CDR3 loop spans 14 amino acids. CDR3 protein: CASSAAGGSYGYTF. DNA for the CDR3: TGCGCCAGCAGTGCGGCAGGGGGGAGCTATGGCTACACCTTC.

This chain connects TRBV9 to TRBJ2-7; TRBD2 matches 14 bases. Trimming at V came to 4 bases and at J to 7 bases, leaving 13 bases not matched to a gene. The CDR3 has 17 amino acids. Germline V lookup: CDR1 SGDLS, CDR2 YYNGEE. As DNA, the CDR3 is TGTGCCAGCAGCCGCAGACTAGCGGGAGGGCTCTACAATGAGCAGTACTTC. This translates into CASSRRLAGGLYNEQYF.

This clonotype came up a few times. The chain recombines TRBV20-1 with TRBJ2-5; 11 nucleotides line up with TRBD2. The CDR3 has 15 amino acids. J was trimmed by 0 bases and V by 3 bases; bases with no gene match: 3. Germline assignment: CDR1 DFQATT and CDR2 SNEGSKA (reference sequence). CDR3 region: CSARLAGGYQETQYF. The DNA for the CDR3 is TGCAGTGCTAGGTTAGCGGGAGGGTACCAAGAGACCCAGTACTTC.

This chain joins TRBV27 and TRBJ1-5; D remains unclear. Trimming pared 3 bases from V and 7 bases from J, leaving 13 bases between. Germline CDR1 MNHEY, CDR2 SMNVEV (reference sequence). The CDR3 spans 14 residues. CDR3 protein: CASSLYRSSQPQHF. CDR3 DNA sequence: TGTGCCAGCAGTTTGTATCGCAGTTCCCAGCCCCAGCATTTT.

This clonotype appeared a few times. This chain joins TRBV6-2 or TRBV6-3 and TRBJ2-5; weak D call: TRBD1 (5 bases). The V and J ends lost 6 bases and 2 bases respectively, with 13 bases between them. Germline loops: CDR1 MNHEY, CDR2 SVGEGT. The CDR3 is made up of 14 amino acids. Here the CDR3 DNA reads TGTGCCAGCAGCCCTAGGGGCGAACAAGAGACCCAGTACTTC. This encodes CASSPRGEQETQYF.

This clonotype was seen only a few times. The CDR3 here is CATSTGTKNYGYTF. The CDR3 DNA is TGTGCCACCAGCACTGGGACAAAAAACTATGGCTACACCTTC. The rearrangement uses TRBV15 and TRBJ1-2, with D tentatively TRBD1 (6 bases). CDR3 length: 14 amino acids. The V gene lost 4 bases and the J gene lost 2 bases, with 11 bases spanning the gap. Germline V gives CDR1 LNHNV, CDR2 YYDKDF (reference sequence).

The V gene is TRBV6-6, the J gene TRBJ2-3; the D gene could be TRBD1 or TRBD2 (5 bases each). CDR1 is MNHNY, CDR2 SVGAGI, per germline (reference sequence). V lost 4 bases, J lost 0 bases, and 11 bases lay in between. The CDR3 loop spans 15 amino acids. CDR3 sequence (DNA): TGTGCCAGCAGTTCAGGGAGCATGAGCACAGATACGCAGTATTTT. It codes for CASSSGSMSTDTQYF.

CDR3 residues: CSARRTGGNNQPQHF. Here the CDR3 DNA reads TGCAGTGCTAGAAGGACAGGGGGCAACAATCAGCCCCAGCATTTT. The chain links TRBV20-1 to TRBJ1-5, with 11 bases that match TRBD1. This CDR3 comprises 15 residues. V lost 2 bases, J lost 3 bases, and 3 bases stayed unmatched. Per germline, CDR1 DFQATT and CDR2 SNEGSKA (reference sequence).

The count of this clonotype is one. The V gene is TRBV7-9, the J gene TRBJ2-1, with 7 bases fitting TRBD1. Trimming took 5 bases from V and 5 from J; bases not matched to a gene: 12. This CDR3 spans 16 amino acids. CDR1 SEHNR and CDR2 FQNEAQ come from the germline V gene (reference sequence). The chain's CDR3 is CASSPPGQRLDNEQFF. The CDR3 region has the DNA TGTGCCAGCAGCCCACCGGGACAGCGGCTAGACAATGAGCAGTTCTTC.

In nucleotides, the CDR3 is TGTGCCAGCAGTGAAGGGACGGCCGGGGAGCTGTTTTTT. Its protein is CASSEGTAGELFF. The chain employs TRBV6-1 and TRBJ2-2; no firm D call. The CDR3 is 13 amino acids. Germline V gene sequence: CDR1 MNHNS, CDR2 SASEGT. The V and J ends lost 1 base and 6 bases respectively, with 6 bases between them.

Remarks on this clonotype: A clone one base away is much larger, so this may be a read error. V gene TRBV6-6 combines with J gene TRBJ2-7; perhaps TRBD2 as D (5 bases). V lost 0 bases, J lost 10 bases, and 10 bases lay in between. The CDR3 is 12 amino acids. Germline-derived CDR1 and CDR2 are MNHNY and SVGAGI (reference sequence). CDR3 in amino acids: CASSYSEEAQYF. In DNA form, the CDR3 reads TGTGCCAGCAGTTACTCCGAGGAGGCCCAGTACTTC.

The chain employs TRBV20-1 and TRBJ2-1, with TRBD2 matching over 13 bases. This CDR3 has 17 amino acids. Losses at the gene ends were 1 base for V and 8 bases for J; bases not matched to a gene: 11. Germline CDR1 and CDR2: DFQATT and SNEGSKA (reference sequence). The CDR3: CSARAALAGGPSDEQFF. CDR3 in DNA: TGCAGTGCTAGAGCCGCACTAGCGGGAGGGCCGAGCGATGAGCAGTTCTTC.

This clonotype appeared a few times. The CDR3 DNA sequence: TGTGCCAGCAGCTACCTTATCCGACGGACCCGCTCCCAAGAGACCCAGTACTTC. It yields the protein CASSYLIRRTRSQETQYF. This sequence joins TRBV7-9 and TRBJ2-5; no reliable D call. Between the trimmed V and J ends, which lost 4 bases and 1 base, there was a span of 22 bases. The length of the CDR3 is 18 residues. In germline, CDR1 is SEHNR, CDR2 FQNEAQ (reference sequence).

The chain combines TRBV11-3 with TRBJ2-1; D unresolved. Germline-derived CDR1 and CDR2 are SGHNT and YENEEA. V shed 4 bases and J shed 2 bases, with 9 bases lying between them. The CDR3 spans 14 residues. DNA for the CDR3: TGTGCCAGCAGCTCCCCTACTGCCTACAATGAGCAGTTCTTC. This codes for CASSSPTAYNEQFF.

V usage is TRBV5-5 and J usage is TRBJ2-1, with D perhaps TRBD1 (6 bases). The V end lost 0 bases, the J end lost 15 bases, and 25 bases lay between the germline ends. This CDR3 has 16 amino acids. Germline V gene lookup returns CDR1 SGHKS and CDR2 YYEKEE (reference sequence). This CDR3 reads CASSLVSRTAHDFMFF. CDR3 sequence (DNA): TGTGCCAGCAGCTTGGTATCGCGGACAGCCCATGACTTCATGTTCTTC.

The chain links TRBV12-3 or TRBV12-4 to TRBJ1-5; D not resolved. V was shortened by 8 bases and J by 2 bases, with 22 bases between the two germline ends. The CDR3 consists of 17 residues. The CDR3 nucleotides are TGTGCCAGCGCAACCCGCCCTGAGGTGTGGGGCAATCAGCCCCAGCATTTT. It codes for CASATRPEVWGNQPQHF.

The chain carries TRBV10-2 and TRBJ2-2; 13 nucleotides agree with TRBD2. Germline CDR1 WSHSY, CDR2 SAAADI. Germline trimming cut 2 bases from V and 6 bases from J; bases unmatched to any gene: 3. CDR3 length equals 16 residues. The chain's CDR3 is CASSETSGRASGELFF. CDR3 sequence (DNA): TGCGCCAGCAGTGAGACTAGCGGGAGGGCATCCGGGGAGCTGTTTTTT.